This T cell receptor (beta chain) came from a study of blood T cell repertoires in COVID-19. Trimming removed 6 bases at V and 0 bases at J, with 9 bases between. This CDR3 region has 14 residues. Germline values: CDR1 LNHDA, CDR2 SQIVND (reference sequence). Individuals drawn from about 26 US areas were about 18 to 90 years old. Each participant's cohort was designated according to participant-reported clinical history. This table comes from immunoSEQ multiplex PCR, and its TCRdb copy is limited to in-frame clones, with some not included. Counted here are fewer than 400,000 clones, roughly 88% occurring once; the ten biggest clones make up roughly 2%.

The chain recombines TRBV19 with TRBJ1-5, with D unclear. This TCR came from a man younger than 45 who had recovered from COVID-19. What was sequenced was PBMCs or T cells enriched from blood (not recorded which). CDR3 DNA: TGTGCCAGTAGCTTGATCTATAGCAATCAGCCCCAGCATTTT. Its protein is CASSLIYSNQPQHF.